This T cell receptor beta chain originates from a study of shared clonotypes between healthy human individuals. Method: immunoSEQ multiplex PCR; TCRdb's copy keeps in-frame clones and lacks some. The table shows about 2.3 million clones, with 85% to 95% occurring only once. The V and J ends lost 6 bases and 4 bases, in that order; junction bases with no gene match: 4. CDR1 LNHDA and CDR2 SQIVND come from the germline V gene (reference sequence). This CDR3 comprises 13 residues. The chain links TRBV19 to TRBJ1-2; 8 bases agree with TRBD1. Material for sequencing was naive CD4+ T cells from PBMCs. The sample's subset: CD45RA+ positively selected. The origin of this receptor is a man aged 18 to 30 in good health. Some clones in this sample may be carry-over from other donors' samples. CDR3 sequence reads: CASSGQGLYGYTF. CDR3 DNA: TGTGCCAGTAGCGGACAGGGCCTCTATGGCTACACCTTC.